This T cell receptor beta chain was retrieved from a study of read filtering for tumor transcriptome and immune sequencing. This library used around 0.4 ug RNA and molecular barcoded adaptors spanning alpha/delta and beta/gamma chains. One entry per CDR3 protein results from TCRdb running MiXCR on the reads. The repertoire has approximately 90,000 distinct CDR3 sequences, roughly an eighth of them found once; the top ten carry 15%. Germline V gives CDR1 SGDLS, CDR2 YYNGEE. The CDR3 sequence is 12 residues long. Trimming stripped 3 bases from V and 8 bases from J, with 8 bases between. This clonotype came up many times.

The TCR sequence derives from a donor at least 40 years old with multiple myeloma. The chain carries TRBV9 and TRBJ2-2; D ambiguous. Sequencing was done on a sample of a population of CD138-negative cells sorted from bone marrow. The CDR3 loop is CASSGPGGELFF. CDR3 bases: TGTGCCAGCAGCGGCCCTGGGGGGGAGCTGTTTTTT. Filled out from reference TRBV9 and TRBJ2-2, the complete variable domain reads DSGVTQTPKHLITATGQRVTLRCSPRSGDLSVYWYQQSLDQGLQFLIQYYNGEERAKGNILERFSAQQFPDLHSELNLSSLELGDSALYFCASSGPGGELFFGEGSRLTVL.